Listed below are T cell receptor beta chains from one sample, sequenced in a study of CD8+CD57+ T cells in acquired aplastic anemia. One entry per CDR3 protein, called by TCRdb with MiXCR from the reads. The sample has around 400,000 distinct CDR3 sequences, under 80% seen once. Sequencing was performed on sorted CD4+, CD8+, or CD8+CD57+ T cells (not recorded which) from PBMCs. The receptors stem from a human donor in good health, serving as a control. The CDR3 runs from the conserved cysteine through the conserved F or W. D genes are given only for firm matches. Clone sizes are given selectively: once, few, many, or a class where the clone is expanded.

v_gene,j_gene,d_gene,abundance,CDR3nt,CDR3aa
TRBV2,TRBJ1-1,TRBD1,.,TGTGCCAGCGCGGACAGGGAGGGCACTGAAGCTTTCTTT,CASADREGTEAFF
TRBV4-3,TRBJ2-5,.,many,TGCGCCAGCAGCCGAAGCCCAGGGGTCGAGACCCAGTACTTC,CASSRSPGVETQYF
TRBV15,TRBJ2-7,.,.,TGCAGCACAAGCACGGGGGGCGCGGGCGGGCAGTACTTC,CSTSTGGAGGQYF
TRBV7-8,TRBJ2-6,TRBD1,.,TGTGCCAGCAGCGTACAGGGGGCGCCTGGGGCCAACGTCCTGACTTTC,CASSVQGAPGANVLTF
TRBV5-4,TRBJ1-1,.,.,TGTGCCAGCAGCTTAATGCCGGGGAGCACTGAAGCTTTCTTT,CASSLMPGSTEAFF
TRBV20-1,TRBJ1-1,.,.,TGCAGTGCCAGCCAGCTTCACAATGAGCAAGCTTTCTTT,CSASQLHNEQAFF
TRBV20-1,TRBJ1-2,.,.,TGCAGTGCAGGAGACTCCGGGACGGGGAATGGCTACACCTTC,CSAGDSGTGNGYTF
TRBV29-1,TRBJ2-7,.,.,TGCAGCGTGACCGGGACTCCCTACGAGCAGTACTTC,CSVTGTPYEQYF
TRBV7-2,TRBJ2-7,.,.,.,CASSPGRYTFGSWF
TRBV6-1,TRBJ1-1,TRBD1,.,TGTGCCAGCAGTTCCGGGACAGGTAGTACTGAAGCTTTCTTT,CASSSGTGSTEAFF
TRBV19,TRBJ1-2,.,few,TGTGCCAGTAGTATAGCGGACACCAAGAGCTATGGCTACACCTTC,CASSIADTKSYGYTF
TRBV12-3/TRBV12-4,TRBJ2-2,TRBD2,many,TGTGCCAGCATCCTTGGGTCGGGGGGGAACACCGGGGAGCTGTTTTTT,CASILGSGGNTGELFF
TRBV7-9,TRBJ2-1,TRBD2,.,TGTGCCAGCAGTCGGACTAGCCCCTACAATGAGCAGTTCTTC,CASSRTSPYNEQFF
TRBV19,TRBJ1-6,.,.,TGTGCCAGTAGTACCGGGAGGGGGTCGCCCCTCCACTTT,CASSTGRGSPLHF
TRBV20-1,TRBJ2-5,TRBD1,.,TGCAGTGCTAGGACAGGACAGGGGGCGGAGTACTTC,CSARTGQGAEYF
TRBV7-9,TRBJ2-3,.,.,TGTGCCAGCAGTCCCCAGATTTGCACTGAGACGCAGTACTTT,CASSPQICTETQYF
TRBV9,TRBJ2-3,.,.,TGTGCCAGCAGCATAAGGGGACTTAACACAGATACGCAGTATTTT,CASSIRGLNTDTQYF
TRBV9,TRBJ2-3,.,.,TGTGCCAGCAGCCGGCATACAATAGACACTGAATATTTT,CASSRHTIDTEYF
TRBV9,TRBJ1-3,TRBD1,.,TGTGCCAGCAGCGTAGGGGACAGGGAGACAGGAAACACCATATATTTT,CASSVGDRETGNTIYF
TRBV7-3,TRBJ1-3,.,.,TGTGCCAGCAGGGACATGGATGGAAACAACATATATTTT,CASRDMDGNNIYF
TRBV25-1,TRBJ2-7,TRBD2,.,TGTGCCAGTTCACGGATAGCGGGGACCTCCTACGAGCAGTACTTC,CASSRIAGTSYEQYF
TRBV7-2,TRBJ2-7,.,.,TGTGCCAGCAGCTCAGAGCCCAGCGAGCAGTACTTC,CASSSEPSEQYF
TRBV15,TRBJ1-6,.,many,TGTGCCACCAGCAGAGATTCACGGAATTCACCCCTCCACTTT,CATSRDSRNSPLHF
TRBV7-9,TRBJ2-3,TRBD1,.,TGTGCCAGCAGCCCCGGGACAGGGGATCACACAGATACGCAGTATTTT,CASSPGTGDHTDTQYF
TRBV6-1,TRBJ2-3,.,.,TGTGCCAGCAGTGAATCTGACAGCAGGGATACGCAGTATTTT,CASSESDSRDTQYF
TRBV7-2,TRBJ1-4,TRBD1,.,TGTGCCAGCAGCTTACGCAGGGGGCTCCATGAAAAACTGTTTTTT,CASSLRRGLHEKLFF
TRBV12-3/TRBV12-4,TRBJ2-2,.,.,TGTGCCAGCAAGGGTGCGGAGATGAACACCGGGGAGCTGTTTTTT,CASKGAEMNTGELFF
TRBV7-9,TRBJ2-1,TRBD2,.,TGTGCCAGCAGCGCTAGCGGGGGGGCTTCTTACAATGAGCAGTTCTTC,CASSASGGASYNEQFF
TRBV7-2,TRBJ2-1,.,.,TGTGCCAGCAGCTTGAACGAGTACGTGGGACAGTTCTTC,CASSLNEYVGQFF
TRBV5-1,TRBJ1-6,.,many,TGCGCCAGCAGCCCACAACTAAATTCACCCCTCCACTTT,CASSPQLNSPLHF
TRBV5-1,TRBJ1-2,.,.,TGCGCCAGCATTCCCAATCCGGGACTGAAGTATGGCTACACCTTC,CASIPNPGLKYGYTF
TRBV20-1,TRBJ1-4,.,.,TGCAGTGCGGAAACGGGGATTGAAAAACTGTCTTTT,CSAETGIEKLSF
TRBV5-1,TRBJ2-7,.,many,TGCGCCAGCAGCTCCCAATCCCCACTTTACGAGCAGTACTTC,CASSSQSPLYEQYF
TRBV7-2,TRBJ2-7,.,.,TGTGCCAGCAGCCTGCAGAATAAATCTGGCGAGCAGTACTTC,CASSLQNKSGEQYF
TRBV7-2,TRBJ2-5,.,.,TGTGCCAGCAACCCTAGGGTAGCGGAGGAGACCCAGTACTTC,CASNPRVAEETQYF
TRBV5-4,TRBJ2-3,TRBD2,.,TGTGCCAGCAGCTTGGCAACTAGCGGGACTAGCACAGATACGCAGTATTTT,CASSLATSGTSTDTQYF
TRBV7-2,TRBJ1-6,.,.,TGTGCCAGCAGCGCGTCCGGGAGTCCTAAGCAGTCCTTCCACTTT,CASSASGSPKQSFHF
TRBV19,TRBJ2-5,TRBD2,few,TGTGCCAGTAGTTCGCGAACTAGCGGGGGTCACCAAGAGACCCAGTACTTC,CASSSRTSGGHQETQYF
TRBV20-1,TRBJ2-6,.,.,TGCAGTGCTAGAGACGCGGGGCTGTTCTCTGGGGCCAACGTCCTGACTTTC,CSARDAGLFSGANVLTF
TRBV4-2,TRBJ2-3,TRBD2,many,TGTGCCAGCAGCCACCCCCGACTAGCGGGGGGGCCGGTCTCCACAGATACGCAGTATTTT,CASSHPRLAGGPVSTDTQYF
TRBV9,TRBJ2-5,.,.,TGTGCCAGCAGCCAGCACGGACGGGCGGGACAAAGAGCCCAGTACTTC,CASSQHGRAGQRAQYF
TRBV6-2/TRBV6-3,TRBJ2-1,.,few,TGTGCCAGCAGTTACGGGTGGTCGGGGGAGTCCTACAATGAGCAGTTCTTC,CASSYGWSGESYNEQFF